Listed below are T cell receptor beta chains from one sample, sequenced in a study of blood T cell repertoires in COVID-19. TCRdb's copy holds only in-frame clones and misses some; the assay was immunoSEQ multiplex PCR. The sample lists roughly 250,000 clones; approximately 79% were seen once. Sequencing was carried out using peripheral blood. The receptor source for this set is a woman between 40 and 50 years old with active or convalescent COVID-19. Both conserved end residues are part of each CDR3. D genes are given only for firm matches. Clone size is not always given. Where it is, it says once, few, many or a class for expanded clones.

clone_size j_call v_call d_call cdr3_nt cdr3_aa
- TRBJ2-4 TRBV3-1/TRBV3-2 TRBD2 TGTGCCAGCAGCCAGACCAGCGGGGTACTAGCCAAAAACATTCAGTACTTC CASSQTSGVLAKNIQYF
- TRBJ1-1 TRBV9 TRBD1 TGTGCCAGCAGCGTAACATCAGGGGGCTCCACCCCCAATGAAGCTTTCTTT CASSVTSGGSTPNEAFF
- TRBJ1-5 TRBV4-2 TRBD1 TGTGCCAGCAGCCAGGCCACCGGGACAGGGTTCAATCAGCCCCAGCATTTT CASSQATGTGFNQPQHF
once TRBJ2-1 TRBV5-1 - TGCGCCAGCAGCCCCGACAGTTACAATGAGCAGTTCTTC CASSPDSYNEQFF
once TRBJ2-5 TRBV7-9 - TGTGCCAGCAGCTTAGGTTTGGCCGGGCAAGAGACCCAGTACTTC CASSLGLAGQETQYF
- TRBJ1-1 TRBV5-1 - TGCGCCAGCAGCCCTGTCGGGGGTTCGTCAAGCAACACTGAAGCTTTCTTT CASSPVGGSSSNTEAFF
once TRBJ2-2 TRBV4-1 TRBD1 TGCGCCAGCAGCCCCGGACAGGGGGCGGGCACCGGGGAGCTGTTTTTT CASSPGQGAGTGELFF
- TRBJ1-5 TRBV28 - TGTGCCAGCAGTCTATGGACGGAGCAGCCCCAGCATTTT CASSLWTEQPQHF
- TRBJ2-6 TRBV7-3 - TGTGCCAGCAGCTTAAATGCGATCTCTGGGGCCAACGTCCTGACTTTC CASSLNAISGANVLTF
- TRBJ1-2 TRBV10-3 - TGTGCCATCAGTGAGTCGCGGGACGAGGCCCCTGCTAACTATGGCTACACCTTC CAISESRDEAPANYGYTF
- TRBJ2-1 TRBV6-5 - TGTGCCAGCGAGCCCGGAGGAAAGAACTACAATGAGCAGTTCTTC CASEPGGKNYNEQFF
- TRBJ2-7 TRBV28 - TGTGCCAGCAGTTTCCACGCCCCCTGGACACTTACCGGGAGAGAGCAGTACTTC CASSFHAPWTLTGREQYF
- TRBJ1-5 TRBV30 - TGTGCCTGGAGTGTACCAGGGGCCGGCCAGCCCCAGCATTTT CAWSVPGAGQPQHF
- TRBJ2-3 TRBV28 - TGTGCCAGTGCGGGGCACCCGCCGAATACGCAGTATTTT CASAGHPPNTQYF
- TRBJ2-3 TRBV6-5 TRBD1 TGTGCCGGGGGTCCCGGACAGGGAAGCACAGATACGCAGTATTTT CAGGPGQGSTDTQYF
- TRBJ2-5 TRBV13 - TGTGCCAGCAGCTCGTACGTCGGGACCCAGTACTTC CASSSYVGTQYF
- TRBJ2-1 TRBV6-2/TRBV6-3 TRBD2 TGTGCCAGCAGTACAAGGACTAGCGGGGGAAATGAGCAGTTCTTC CASSTRTSGGNEQFF
once TRBJ2-3 TRBV19 TRBD2 TGTGCCAGTAGTATGATTCAGGGCGGGGGGCCCACAGATACGCAGTATTTT CASSMIQGGGPTDTQYF
- TRBJ1-2 TRBV6-5 - TGTGCCAGCAGTTACAACGCAGGCCGCTACTATGGCTACACCTTC CASSYNAGRYYGYTF
once TRBJ2-2 TRBV3-1/TRBV3-2 - TGTGCCAGCAGCCAAGATGGCGGGGTGAGCGGGGAGCTGTTTTTT CASSQDGGVSGELFF
- TRBJ2-4 TRBV18 - TGTGCCAGCTCACCCCGGGTGGCACTAGCCAAAAACATTCAGTACTTC CASSPRVALAKNIQYF
- TRBJ2-7 TRBV5-1 TRBD1 TGCGCCAGCAGCTTGAGGCAGGGGGTCTACGAGCAGTACTTC CASSLRQGVYEQYF